This T cell receptor beta chain was identified in a study of molecular identifiers for immune sequencing clone quantification. Study-wide background: Sequencing covered four of five parts into which replicate RNA from approximately 22,000 or 94,000 naive CD8 cells was split.

This clonotype has at least ten counts. As yet, its antigen is unknown. Making the bulk TCR libraries relied on previously described methods and listed TCR primers. Using its own MiXCR run on the PCR reads, TCRdb lists one record per CDR3 protein. The repertoire consists of hundreds of thousands of distinct CDR3 sequences, with 25% occurring once and the leading ten covering about 0.8%. Regarding the study as a whole: Clones above 20 RNA copies contained over 97% of effector molecules but under 1% of naive ones.

Using a CD8+CD4-CCR7+CD45RA+ phenotype, naive CD8 T cells were sorted. This clonotype was obtained from a human donor in good health. Some libraries in this study had Jurkat cell RNA spiked in. Sequenced input: naive CD8+ T cells from blood, with Jurkat cell RNA spiked in. Subset described: FACS-sorted CD8+CD4-CCR7+CD45RA+ naive T cells.

The CDR3 here is CASSFSGTSRNEQYF. DNA for the CDR3: TGTGCCAGCAGTTTTTCCGGGACTAGCCGGAACGAGCAGTACTTC. This chain links TRBV6-5 with TRBJ2-7; TRBD2 matches at 9 bases. The V segment lost 4 bases and the J segment 5 bases; nucleotides outside the gene matches: 9. The CDR3 is 15 amino acids. Germline V gene lookup returns CDR1 MNHEY and CDR2 SVGAGI.